The 18 T cell receptor beta chains below all came from one sample that was sequenced in a study of response to subunit inactivated influenza vaccine. A single record per CDR3 protein comes from TCRdb applying MiXCR to the RT-PCR reads. The data contain fewer than 600,000 distinct CDR3 sequences, about 7.2% of them seen just once; the ten biggest clones take up about 12%. The sample consisted of PBMCs from blood, taken around 25 months after vaccination. The receptors were sampled from a man between 50 and 75 years old who received an inactivated influenza vaccine.

In its sample, this clonotype was seen a few times. CDR3 in amino acids: CASSPLAGLGEQYF. In nucleotides, the CDR3 is TGTGCCAGCAGTCCATTAGCGGGTTTGGGGGAGCAGTACTTC. This chain connects TRBV7-8 to TRBJ2-7; TRBD2 matches 7 bases. The V segment lost 6 bases and the J segment 7 bases; nucleotides outside the gene matches: 12. The length of the CDR3 is 14 residues. CDR1 is SGHVS and CDR2 is FQNEAQ in the germline V gene. The whole variable domain, filled in from reference TRBV7-8 and TRBJ2-7, reads GAGVSQSPRYKVAKRGQDVALRCDPISGHVSLFWYQQALGQGPEFLTYFQNEAQLDKSGLPSDRFFAERPEGSVSTLKIQRTQQEDSAVYLCASSPLAGLGEQYFGPGTRLTVT.

The chain has TRBV30 and TRBJ2-3; possible D gene TRBD1, 6 bases. Trimming removed 6 bases from V and 2 bases from J, with 12 bases in between. Looked up from germline, CDR1 is GTSNPN and CDR2 is SVGIG (reference sequence). The CDR3 is made up of 13 amino acids. This CDR3 reads CACGQPLTDTQYF. The CDR3 DNA is TGTGCCTGCGGACAGCCGCTCACAGATACGCAGTATTTT.

This clonotype was seen only a few times. The chain couples TRBV20-1 to TRBJ2-7; a possible D gene is TRBD2 (6 bases). Between the trimmed V and J ends, which lost 5 bases and 6 bases, there was a span of 23 bases. Germline CDR1 and CDR2: DFQATT and SNEGSKA (reference sequence). The CDR3 extends over 15 amino acids. The CDR3 DNA sequence: TGCAGTGCTCGAGTGGGGGGTAGGAGTAACGGCGAGCAGTACTTC. It translates to CSARVGGRSNGEQYF.

The chain links TRBV12-3 or TRBV12-4 to TRBJ1-5, with D unclear. The CDR3 has 13 residues. The germline V and J ends were trimmed by 7 bases and 7 bases, with 14 bases remaining between them. This CDR3 is CASTRRAGQPQHF. For the CDR3, the DNA is TGTGCCAGCACCCGCCGAGCGGGGCAGCCCCAGCATTTT.

CDR3 sequence (DNA): TGTGCCACCAGCAGGGGAACAGGAATAACCTACGAGCAGTACTTC. This sequence encodes CATSRGTGITYEQYF. The chain joins TRBV15 to TRBJ2-7, with TRBD1 as a possible D gene (5 bases). The germline CDR1 and CDR2 sequences are LNHNV and YYDKDF (reference sequence). V lost 3 bases, J lost 2 bases, and 14 bases lay in between. This CDR3 is 15 amino acids long.

This clonotype was detected only a few times. The genes are TRBV14 and TRBJ2-1; tentative D call: TRBD1 (5 bases). Germline V gives CDR1 SGHDN, CDR2 FVKESK. Trimming shortened V by 4 bases and J by 10 bases, and 17 bases separated the two germline ends. The CDR3 length is 14 residues. CDR3 protein: CASSRSQVLWEQFF. The CDR3 DNA sequence: TGTGCCAGCAGCCGCTCACAGGTTCTCTGGGAGCAGTTCTTC.

The genes are TRBV7-6 and TRBJ1-1; no clear D gene. Deletions cut 4 bases from V and 3 bases from J, with 6 bases between. The length of the CDR3 is 12 residues. Germline CDR1 SGHVS, CDR2 FNYEAQ. The CDR3 DNA reads as TGTGCCAGCAGCTCGGCCTACACTGAAGCTTTCTTT. Residues: CASSSAYTEAFF.

This clonotype was counted ten times or more. V is TRBV5-1 and J is TRBJ2-2, with D tentatively TRBD1 (6 bases). Per the germline V gene, CDR1 is SGHRS and CDR2 is YFSETQ. Deletions cut 0 bases from V and 8 bases from J, with 11 bases between. The CDR3 has 14 residues. In DNA form, the CDR3 reads TGCGCCAGCAGCTTGGGGTCCGGGACAGGGGAGCTGTTTTTT. This encodes CASSLGSGTGELFF. Together with reference TRBV5-1 and TRBJ2-2, the CDR3 gives the full variable domain: KAGVTQTPRYLIKTRGQQVTLSCSPISGHRSVSWYQQTPGQGLQFLFEYFSETQRNKGNFPGRFSGRQFSNSRSEMNVSTLELGDSALYLCASSLGSGTGELFFGEGSRLTVL.

V is TRBV24-1 and J is TRBJ2-3; 12 positions match TRBD2. Germline loops: CDR1 KGHDR, CDR2 SFDVKD. CDR3 length equals 19 residues. Trimming removed 3 bases from V and 4 bases from J; junction bases left unmatched: 13. CDR3 sequence reads: CATSDPGVTSGGGSDTQYF. CDR3 nucleotide sequence: TGTGCCACCAGTGATCCGGGGGTGACTAGCGGGGGAGGATCAGATACGCAGTATTTT.

In its sample, this clonotype was seen a few times. This chain uses TRBV20-1 with TRBJ2-2, with 8 bases identical to TRBD2. The CDR3 is 15 residues long. The germline V gene encodes CDR1 DFQATT and CDR2 SNEGSKA (reference sequence). J was trimmed by 0 bases and V by 5 bases; bases with no gene match: 5. CDR3 sequence (DNA): TGCAGTGCTTCGTTAGCGGGGACGAACACCGGGGAGCTGTTTTTT. Residues: CSASLAGTNTGELFF.

In this sample, this clonotype turned up a few times. The genes are TRBV10-3 and TRBJ1-4; a weak D match, TRBD1 (5 bases). The CDR3 covers 15 residues. Germline V gene data show CDR1 as ENHRY and CDR2 as SYGVKD. The ends were cut back, 2 bases at V and 6 bases at J, with 13 bases in the middle. CDR3 nucleotide sequence: TGTGCCATCAGTGAGAAAGGGATAGGGGATGAAAAACTGTTTTTT. Translating it yields CAISEKGIGDEKLFF.

This clonotype was observed at least ten times. The DNA for the CDR3 is TGCGCCAGCAGCTCCTTTGGCGATGAGCAGTTCTTC. Encoded protein: CASSSFGDEQFF. The chain couples TRBV5-1 to TRBJ2-1, with unresolved D. CDR3 length equals 12 residues. The germline V gene encodes CDR1 SGHRS and CDR2 YFSETQ. The germline V and J ends were trimmed by 3 bases and 8 bases, with 9 bases remaining between them.

V gene TRBV7-3 combines with J gene TRBJ2-6, with a possible D match to TRBD1 (5 bases). V was shortened by 6 bases and J by 0 bases, with 21 bases between the two germline ends. The CDR3 runs 19 residues. Germline V gives CDR1 SGHTA, CDR2 FQGTGA. CDR3 in DNA: TGTGCCAGCAGGTCTCGACAGTCAAAGGGCAGCTCTGGGGCCAACGTCCTGACTTTC. It specifies CASRSRQSKGSSGANVLTF. Combining the CDR3 with reference TRBV7-3 and TRBJ2-6 gives the whole variable domain GAGVSQTPSNKVTEKGKYVELRCDPISGHTALYWYRQSLGQGPEFLIYFQGTGAADDSGLPNDRFFAVRPEGSVSTLKIQRTERGDSAVYLCASRSRQSKGSSGANVLTFGAGSRLTVL.

The chain couples TRBV3-1 to TRBJ2-6; maybe TRBD1 (5 bases). This CDR3 contains 13 residues. The V end was cut by 8 bases, the J end by 9 bases, with 14 bases between. Germline loops: CDR1 LGHDT, CDR2 YNNKEL (reference sequence). CDR3 DNA sequence: TGTGCCAGCGAGGACAAGTCGAGCAACGTCCTGACTTTC. This encodes CASEDKSSNVLTF.

The chain carries TRBV4-1 and TRBJ2-5; the D is unclear. Looked up from germline, CDR1 is MGHRA and CDR2 is YSYEKL. The CDR3 is 17 residues long. The ends were cut back, 1 base at V and 2 bases at J, with 17 bases in the middle. CDR3 loop: CASSQVGLAADQETQYF. Written as DNA, the CDR3 is TGCGCCAGCAGCCAAGTTGGATTAGCAGCAGATCAAGAGACCCAGTACTTC.

V and J are TRBV3-1 and TRBJ2-1; D is possibly TRBD1 or TRBD2 (5 bases each). CDR3 length: 17 amino acids. From germline, CDR1 is LGHDT and CDR2 YNNKEL (reference sequence). V lost 7 bases and J 2 bases, leaving 21 bases between the germline ends. The CDR3 bases are TGTGCCAGCATCCTAACGGGACCCCCGGCACCCTACAATGAGCAGTTCTTC. It encodes CASILTGPPAPYNEQFF.

This clonotype came up a few times. The chain carries TRBV20-1 and TRBJ2-1; D unclear. Germline values: CDR1 DFQATT, CDR2 SNEGSKA (reference sequence). This CDR3 is 10 amino acids long. The V and J ends lost 7 bases and 6 bases respectively, with 7 bases between them. The CDR3 nucleotides read TGCAGTGGGGTGTTCAATGAGCAGTTCTTC. Amino acid sequence: CSGVFNEQFF.

This clonotype was detected only a few times. The chain combines TRBV6-2 or TRBV6-3 with TRBJ1-1, with TRBD1 matching 7 bases. The CDR3 extends over 14 amino acids. Germline V gene lookup returns CDR1 MNHEY and CDR2 SVGEGT. The trim removed 7 bases at V and 1 base at J, leaving 6 bases unmatched. CDR3: CASTWTGQNTEAFF. The CDR3 DNA reads as TGTGCCAGCACCTGGACAGGCCAGAACACTGAAGCTTTCTTT.